These 28 T cell receptor delta chains were all obtained from the same sample, sequenced in a study of gamma-delta chains in newborns, infants, children. TCRdb reanalysed the reads via CATT. The table records 10,000 to 13,000 delta-chain clones, about 8.2% of them present only once. The sample comprised blood. These receptors all come from a child who was a newborn, infant or young child, either healthy, febrile or measles-vaccinated (not recorded which).

The rearrangement joins TRDV2 to TRDJ3; 8 bases fit TRDD3. The V gene end was trimmed by 0 bases and the J gene end by 0 bases; junction bases not matched to a gene: 9. Germline V gene lookup returns CDR1 GEAIGNYY and CDR2 EKD. The CDR3 has 20 amino acids. The CDR3 nucleotides read TGTGCCTGTGACACCCCGGGTACTGGGGGCCGCTCCTGGGACACCCGACAGATGTTTTTC. It translates to CACDTPGTGGRSWDTRQMFF.

This clone was counted between two and nine times. This chain links TRDV2 with TRDJ1; no reliable D call. The V and J ends lost 3 bases and 1 base respectively, with 29 bases between them. CDR1 and CDR2 (germline): GEAIGNYY, EKD. CDR3 length: 20 residues. In DNA form, the CDR3 reads TGTGCCTGTGACCCATTACTTACCCTATCCGATATGAAGGGCACCGATAAACTCATCTTT. This codes for CACDPLLTLSDMKGTDKLIF.

V gene TRDV2 combines with J gene TRDJ2, with D perhaps TRDD3 (6 bases). CDR1 is GEAIGNYY, CDR2 EKD, per germline. Trimming took 0 bases from V and 6 from J, leaving 16 bases between them. This CDR3 is 16 amino acids long. The CDR3 protein is CACDTGVLRGSAQLFF. In DNA form, the CDR3 reads TGTGCCTGTGACACCGGGGTCCTCCGGGGATCAGCACAACTCTTCTTT.

This clone was counted between two and nine times. Its ends do not fully match the called genes, so a read error is possible. The sample has other DNA sequences that encode this CDR3 too. The rearrangement joins TRDV2 to TRDJ3, with 9 bases aligning to TRDD3. The CDR3 has 19 residues. Germline values: CDR1 GEAIGNYY, CDR2 EKD. The CDR3 sequence: CACDTAGIRSSWDTRQMFF. The CDR3 bases are TGTGCCTGTGACACCGCGGGGATACGGAGCTCCTGGGACACCCGGCAGATGTTTTTC.

On this clone: This sample also contains other DNA sequences that code for the same CDR3. V usage is TRDV1 and J usage is TRDJ1, with 10 bases that match TRDD3. Germline lookup yields CDR1 TSWWSYY and CDR2 QGS. This CDR3 is 20 amino acids long. V lost 0 bases, J lost 2 bases, and 15 bases stayed unmatched. The CDR3: CALGELRLPIVLGDTDKLIF. The CDR3 nucleotides are TGTGCTCTTGGGGAACTAAGGCTACCGATCGTACTGGGGGATACCGATAAACTCATCTTT.

A few counts support this clone. The same CDR3 also results from other DNA sequences found in this sample. The CDR3 DNA reads TGTGCCTGTGACTCGCTCTATGGAGGGATTCCAAACACCGATAAACTCATCTTT. Amino acids: CACDSLYGGIPNTDKLIF. The V and J genes are TRDV2 and TRDJ1; D is possibly TRDD3 (5 bases). V was clipped by 3 bases and J by 0 bases, with 22 bases between them. This CDR3 is built from 18 residues. CDR1 GEAIGNYY and CDR2 EKD come from the germline V gene.

This chain joins TRDV1 and TRDJ1; 12 bases line up with TRDD3. V was clipped by 5 bases and J by 7 bases; unmatched bases: 26. This CDR3 has 21 residues. Germline lookup yields CDR1 TSWWSYY and CDR2 QGS. In nucleotides, the CDR3 is TGTGCTCTTGGGCCTCCGGGCCGATACCTCCCACTGGGGGATACTCGCGGTAAACTCATCTTT. Translating it yields CALGPPGRYLPLGDTRGKLIF.

A note on this clone: A much larger clone lies one base from this, so it may be a read error. This same CDR3 is encoded by further DNA sequences in the sample. The gene calls are TRDV2 and TRDJ1; 10 nucleotides align to TRDD3. In germline, CDR1 is GEAIGNYY, CDR2 EKD. V lost 0 bases to trimming and J lost 2 bases; unmatched junction nucleotides: 5. This CDR3 is 16 amino acids long. CDR3 amino acids: CACDTVVLGDTDKLIF. In nucleotides, the CDR3 is TGTGCCTGTGACACCGTCGTACTGGGGGATACCGATAAACTCATCTTT.

This clone came up a few times. The TCRdb protein comes from a much larger clone and disagrees with this DNA's translation at residues 4 and 13, likely due to a read error; the protein given here is derived from the DNA. The rearrangement links TRDV2 to TRDJ1; weak D call: TRDD3 (6 bases). The CDR3 has 15 amino acids. CDR1 is GEAIGNYY, CDR2 EKD, per germline. The CDR3 reads CACGTLGMNTDKFIF. DNA of the CDR3: TGTGCCTGTGGCACTTTGGGGATGAACACCGATAAATTCATCTTT.

The rearrangement uses TRDV2 and TRDJ3; the D gene is possibly TRDD3 (5 bases). The V and J ends lost 3 bases and 5 bases respectively, with 10 bases between them. The CDR3 is 15 residues long. The germline V gene has CDR1 GEAIGNYY and CDR2 EKD. DNA of the CDR3: TGTGCCTGTGACCTGCTACTGGGGGACACCCGACAGATGTTTTTC. Protein: CACDLLLGDTRQMFF.

This clone was seen a few times. This probably arose from a read error, given a far larger clone one base away. The genes are TRDV2 and TRDJ1, with 7 bases fitting TRDD3. CDR1 is GEAIGNYY, CDR2 EKD, per germline. This CDR3 contains 15 residues. The CDR3 DNA reads TGTGCCCGTGACCCACTGGGGCACCTCACCGATAAACTCATCTTT. Translated, it gives CARDPLGHLTDKLIF.

The chain is built from TRDV2 and TRDJ2; 12 bases are shared with TRDD3. The CDR3 totals 15 residues. Germline CDR1 is GEAIGNYY and CDR2 is EKD. J was trimmed by 5 bases and V by 3 bases; bases with no gene match: 3. The DNA of the CDR3 is TGTGCCTGTGACCCCTGGGGGATACGTACAGCACAACTCTTCTTT. Translated: CACDPWGIRTAQLFF.

Details on this clone: A read error may produce the germline difference seen at one junction end. The chain employs TRDV1 and TRDJ1; 11 bases are a match to TRDD3. CDR1 is TSWWSYY and CDR2 is QGS in the germline V gene. The CDR3 is 24 amino acids. CDR3: CALGVPNDPVLGDMAPSTLDRLIF. CDR3 coding DNA: TGTGCTCTTGGGGTTCCTAACGACCCTGTACTGGGGGATATGGCCCCTTCAACGCTCGATAGACTCATCTTT.

The chain joins TRDV1 to TRDJ2; 9 positions match TRDD3. The V gene end was trimmed by 2 bases and the J gene end by 0 bases; junction bases not matched to a gene: 28. The V gene's germline CDR1 is TSWWSYY and CDR2 QGS. The CDR3 totals 25 residues. DNA for the CDR3: TGTGCTCTTGGGGAAGATCGGCCTTCCCCGGCCTTAGGACGGGGGATACTCCCTTTGACAGCACAACTCTTCTTT. Amino acids: CALGEDRPSPALGRGILPLTAQLFF.

This clone was found a few times. The rearrangement links TRDV2 to TRDJ3, with a weak D call TRDD3 (6 bases). CDR1 GEAIGNYY and CDR2 EKD come from the germline V gene. V lost 2 bases and J 0 bases, leaving 16 bases between the germline ends. CDR3 size: 19 residues. CDR3 loop: CACDMWGPWLSWDTRQMFF. CDR3 sequence (DNA): TGTGCCTGTGACATGTGGGGGCCTTGGCTCTCCTGGGACACCCGACAGATGTTTTTC.

Judged by abundance, this clone is medium-sized. The same CDR3 also results from other DNA sequences found in this sample. The genes are TRDV2 and TRDJ1; 7 bases align to TRDD3. V was clipped by 2 bases and J by 9 bases; unmatched bases: 17. Germline CDR1 GEAIGNYY, CDR2 EKD. This CDR3 has 16 residues. The DNA of the CDR3 is TGTGCCTGTGACAGCTTATTCTGGGGGTCCCCCGGTGAACTCATCTTT. It is translated as CACDSLFWGSPGELIF.

This clone was detected only a few times. The chain couples TRDV2 to TRDJ2; 10 positions match TRDD3. Germline V gene data show CDR1 as GEAIGNYY and CDR2 as EKD. The CDR3 has 15 amino acids. Losses at the gene ends were 0 bases for V and 4 bases for J; bases not matched to a gene: 1. The CDR3 reads CACDTVGDTTAQLFF. CDR3 DNA: TGTGCCTGTGACACCGTGGGGGATACGACAGCACAACTCTTCTTT.

To note about this clone: The same CDR3 arises from other DNA sequences in this sample as well. V and J are TRDV2 and TRDJ1; D is uncertain. V was trimmed by 2 bases and J by 0 bases, leaving 3 bases between them. This CDR3 has 12 amino acids. CDR1 and CDR2 (germline): GEAIGNYY, EKD. DNA of the CDR3: TGTGCCTGTGACAGGAACACCGATAAACTCATCTTT. It codes for CACDRNTDKLIF.

This clone was found once. This sequence joins TRDV2 and TRDJ1; 12 bases align to TRDD3. The V gene end was trimmed by 3 bases and the J gene end by 1 base; junction bases not matched to a gene: 14. This CDR3 has 19 amino acids. From germline, CDR1 is GEAIGNYY and CDR2 EKD. In nucleotides, the CDR3 is TGTGCCTGTGACTCAATCGCTACTGGGGGATACCTGGTCACCGATAAACTCATCTTT. Translation gives CACDSIATGGYLVTDKLIF.

The rearrangement uses TRDV2 and TRDJ3, with 8 bases matching TRDD3. This CDR3 comprises 21 residues. Germline CDR1 and CDR2: GEAIGNYY and EKD. The trim removed 1 base at V and 0 bases at J, leaving 13 bases unmatched. CDR3 sequence reads: CACDTTTTGGPSSWDTRQMFF. CDR3 nucleotide sequence: TGTGCCTGTGACACTACGACGACTGGGGGCCCCAGCTCCTGGGACACCCGACAGATGTTTTTC.

The rearrangement uses TRDV2 and TRDJ3, with 10 bases identical to TRDD3. Germline V gene sequence: CDR1 GEAIGNYY, CDR2 EKD. The V segment lost 0 bases and the J segment 3 bases; nucleotides outside the gene matches: 4. The CDR3 contains 18 residues. CDR3 sequence (DNA): TGTGCCTGTGACACCGGGGGATACGGTAACTGGGACACCCGACAGATGTTTTTC. Translation: CACDTGGYGNWDTRQMFF.

In its sample, this clone was seen a few times. This sequence joins TRDV2 and TRDJ1; TRDD3 aligns across 9 bases. The CDR3 loop spans 18 amino acids. Germline V lookup: CDR1 GEAIGNYY, CDR2 EKD. V shed 5 bases and J 3 bases; nucleotides not matched to a gene: 18. CDR3 nucleotides: TGTGCCTGTGTGGGACTTACTGGGGGACGACCGTGGGCCGATAAACTCATCTTT. It is translated as CACVGLTGGRPWADKLIF.

In its sample, this clone was seen a few times. A read error is likely here: a far larger clone is one base away. J is TRDJ1 and V is TRDV2; the match to TRDD3 covers 11 bases. CDR3 length: 16 residues. Unmatched junction bases numbered 7, after V lost 3 bases and J lost 2 bases. CDR1 and CDR2 (germline): GEAIGNYY, EKD. This chain's CDR3 is CACDQLGDKGTDKLIF. The CDR3 nucleotides read TGTGCCTGTGACCAACTGGGGGATAAAGGAACCGATAAACTCATCTTT.

The chain has TRDV2 and TRDJ3, with a possible D match to TRDD3 (5 bases). This CDR3 region has 20 residues. The V gene's germline CDR1 is GEAIGNYY and CDR2 EKD. The V end was cut by 0 bases, the J end by 0 bases, with 17 bases between. The CDR3 here is CACDTVVRDAASWDTRQMFF. In DNA, the CDR3 is TGTGCCTGTGACACCGTGGTCAGGGATGCGGCCTCCTGGGACACCCGACAGATGTTTTTC.

This clone was recorded a few times. V gene TRDV1 combines with J gene TRDJ1; TRDD3 might be the D (7 bases). Germline CDR1 reads TSWWSYY; CDR2 reads QGS. V shed 1 base and J shed 2 bases, with 41 bases lying between them. The CDR3 length is 25 residues. CDR3 DNA: TGTGCTCTTGGGGAACCATCCTCGGCTTCTCATTTCTTCCTCCTAATTACTGGGGCGACCGATAAACTCATCTTT. This codes for CALGEPSSASHFFLLITGATDKLIF.

The chain links TRDV2 to TRDJ3; 8 nucleotides agree with TRDD3. The CDR3 covers 22 residues. Germline CDR1 GEAIGNYY, CDR2 EKD. The J segment lost 1 base and the V segment lost 0 bases, leaving 16 bases of the junction unmatched. The CDR3 region has the DNA TGTGCCTGTGACACCGTAATGAGTTCGGTGGGGGATCTATCCTGGGACACCCGACAGATGTTTTTC. It codes for CACDTVMSSVGDLSWDTRQMFF.

On this clone: One base away lies a much larger clone, so this may be a sequencing read error. V and J are TRDV2 and TRDJ1, with D possibly TRDD3 on 6 matching bases. Per the germline V gene, CDR1 is GEAIGNYY and CDR2 is EKD. This CDR3 contains 16 residues. CDR3 DNA sequence: TGTGCCTGTGACCCCTGGAGTCTGGGGAGTACCGATAAACTCACCTTT. Its protein is CACDPWSLGSTDKLTF.

This clone was counted between two and nine times. The chain combines TRDV2 with TRDJ3, with 12 positions matching TRDD3. This CDR3 is built from 20 residues. Germline V lookup: CDR1 GEAIGNYY, CDR2 EKD. The V and J ends lost 0 bases and 4 bases, in that order; junction bases with no gene match: 9. This chain's CDR3 is CACDTVRLGDTRWDTRQMFF. CDR3 in DNA: TGTGCCTGTGACACCGTTCGGCTGGGGGATACGCGTTGGGACACCCGACAGATGTTTTTC.